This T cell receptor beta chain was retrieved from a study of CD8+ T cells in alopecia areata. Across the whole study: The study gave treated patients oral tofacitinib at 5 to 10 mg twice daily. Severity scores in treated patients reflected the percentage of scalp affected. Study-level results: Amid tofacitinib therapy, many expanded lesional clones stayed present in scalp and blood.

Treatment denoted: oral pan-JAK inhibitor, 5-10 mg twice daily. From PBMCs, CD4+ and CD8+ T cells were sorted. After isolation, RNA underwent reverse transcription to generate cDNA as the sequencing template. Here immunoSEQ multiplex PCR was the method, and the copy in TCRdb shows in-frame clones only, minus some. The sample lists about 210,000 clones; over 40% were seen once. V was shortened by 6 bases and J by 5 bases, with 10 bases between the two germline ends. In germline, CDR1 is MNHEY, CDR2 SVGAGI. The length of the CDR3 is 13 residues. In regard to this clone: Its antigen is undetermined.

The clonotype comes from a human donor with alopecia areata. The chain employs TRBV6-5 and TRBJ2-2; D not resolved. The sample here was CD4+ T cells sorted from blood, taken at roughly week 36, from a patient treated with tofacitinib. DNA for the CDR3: TGTGCCAGCAGGGACGTCGGGACCGGGGAGCTGTTTTTT. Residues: CASRDVGTGELFF.